This T cell receptor (beta chain) was documented in a study of cytomegalovirus exposure and HLA in healthy donors. CDR3 length equals 13 residues. CDR1 and CDR2 from the germline V gene are MDHEN and SYDVKM. Trimming cost V 6 bases and J 7 bases; bases outside gene matches: 7. Researchers ran the PCR with 60 Vbeta and 13 Jbeta primers. TCRdb's copy holds only in-frame clones and misses some; the assay was immunoSEQ multiplex PCR. This sample has approximately 93,000 clones, with around 73% found just once. This TCR was sampled from a middle-aged woman in good health and CMV-seronegative. The sample comprised PBMCs. The chain carries TRBV28 and TRBJ1-2, with 8 bases matching TRBD1. This CDR3 is CASRSTGASGYTF. DNA of the CDR3: TGTGCCAGCAGGTCGACAGGGGCTAGTGGCTACACCTTC.